This TCR beta chain was retrieved from a study of molecular identifiers for immune sequencing clone quantification. With RNA at 10%, 30% or 50%, naive CD8 libraries came from roughly 18,000 to 920,000 sorted cells. TCRdb processed the PCR reads anew with MiXCR; each CDR3 protein has one entry. The sample records under 800,000 distinct CDR3 sequences, roughly 27% being singletons. Germline CDR1 reads SGHDT; CDR2 reads YYEEEE. The CDR3 is 12 amino acids. V was pared by 0 bases and J by 9 bases, with 7 bases between. The clonotype comes from a human donor in good health. Some libraries in this study had Jurkat cell RNA spiked in. The genes are TRBV5-6 and TRBJ2-1; D gene ambiguous. The sample taken for sequencing was naive CD8+ T cells from blood, with Jurkat cell RNA spiked in. Regarding subset: FACS-sorted CD8+CD4-CCR7+CD45RA+ naive T cells. This CDR3 is CASSLESPEQFF. DNA for the CDR3: TGTGCCAGCAGCTTGGAGTCGCCTGAGCAGTTCTTC. Full variable domain (rest looked up from reference TRBV5-6 and TRBJ2-1): DAGVTQSPTHLIKTRGQQVTLRCSPKSGHDTVSWYQQALGQGPQFIFQYYEEEERQRGNFPDRFSGHQFPNYSSELNVNALLLGDSALYLCASSLESPEQFFGPGTRLTVL.